The clone carrying this TCR beta chain was seen a few times. Its matching antigen is unknown. This specimen belongs to a study of blood T cells in healthy people across ages. Study results and caveats: Unsorted PBMCs blocked a conclusive comparison of naive and antigen-experienced cells. A greater number of naive CD4+ cells and higher diversity distinguished long-lived donors from aged donors. In older individuals, TCR beta diversity per million T cells was lower, falling roughly linearly with age.

A second about 7 to 11 cycle PCR used barcoded and J-beta primers. Each CDR3 protein is one row after TCRdb ran MiXCR on the 5' RACE reads. Altogether fewer than 800,000 distinct CDR3 sequences are present, approximately 25% being singletons, with the ten largest covering 8% to 10%. Germline-derived CDR1 and CDR2 are MNHEY and SVGEGT. The germline V and J ends were trimmed by 5 bases and 0 bases, with 10 bases remaining between them. This CDR3 is 14 amino acids long. This same sample was also part of a study on T cells of mothers and their children. From that second work: Related mother and child pairs showed slightly greater overlap (not significant) than unrelated pairs did.

The TCR comes from a boy younger than 18 in good health. The sequencing sample was made of blood. The rearrangement joins TRBV6-2 or TRBV6-3 to TRBJ1-2, with D hard to call. CDR3 bases: TGTGCCAGCAGTGCGGCAGCCACTAACTATGGCTACACCTTC. As protein: CASSAAATNYGYTF.